The source of this TCR beta chain is a study of neurological immune-mediated disorders. Study results and limitations: The expanded clones of different subjects shared no CDR3 amino acid sequences (suggesting private repertoires in all groups). The most TCR clonal expansion was seen in HTLV-1-associated myelopathy, whereas the least was seen in multiple sclerosis, below the level in healthy controls.

This clonotype was seen many times. Its antigen is not known. The cDNA came from 5'RACE, which used 10-nucleotide random UMIs. One entry per CDR3 protein results from TCRdb running MiXCR on the 5' RACE reads. This table has tens of thousands of distinct CDR3 sequences, around 3.5% appearing once. This sequence originates from a woman in her 50s with multiple sclerosis. The sequenced material came from PBMCs.

The CDR3 DNA follows: TGTGCCAGCAGCTTGGGGACAGGGGAGTACAATGAGCAGTTCTTC. Amino acids: CASSLGTGEYNEQFF. The gene calls are TRBV5-5 and TRBJ2-1, with 9 nucleotides matching TRBD1. The CDR3 is 15 residues long. Germline CDR1 and CDR2: SGHKS and YYEKEE (reference sequence). Losses at the gene ends were 0 bases for V and 4 bases for J; bases not matched to a gene: 2.